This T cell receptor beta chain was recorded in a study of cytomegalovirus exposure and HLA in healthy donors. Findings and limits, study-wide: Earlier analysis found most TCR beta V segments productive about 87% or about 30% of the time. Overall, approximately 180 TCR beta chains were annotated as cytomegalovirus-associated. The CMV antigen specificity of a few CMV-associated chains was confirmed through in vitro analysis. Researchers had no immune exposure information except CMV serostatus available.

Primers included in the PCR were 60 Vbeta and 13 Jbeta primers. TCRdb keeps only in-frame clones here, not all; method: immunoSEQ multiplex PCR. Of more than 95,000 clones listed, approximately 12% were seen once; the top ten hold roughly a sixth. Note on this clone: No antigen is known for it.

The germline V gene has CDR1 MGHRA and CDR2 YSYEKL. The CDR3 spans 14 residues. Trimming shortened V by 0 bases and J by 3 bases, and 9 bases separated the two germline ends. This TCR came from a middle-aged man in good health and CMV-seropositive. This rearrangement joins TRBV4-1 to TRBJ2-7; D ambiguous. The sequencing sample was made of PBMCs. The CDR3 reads CASSQDVNSYEQYF. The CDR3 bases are TGCGCCAGCAGCCAAGATGTTAACAGCTACGAGCAGTACTTC.